A single T cell receptor beta chain is shown here with its context. The CDR3 covers 14 residues. CDR1 MNHNS and CDR2 SASEGT come from the germline V gene. The germline V and J ends were trimmed by 11 bases and 0 bases, with 14 bases remaining between them. This sample is drawn from a study of shared clonotypes between healthy human individuals. CD45RO negativity and positive selection for CCR7 defined naive CD8 cells, a population that excluded terminally differentiated effector memory CD45RA+ cells. Generated by immunoSEQ multiplex PCR, the TCRdb table keeps only in-frame clones and is missing some. Of about 2 million clones in the sample, about 95% are singletons; the top ten hold approximately 1.2%.

The receptor was derived from a man between 18 and 29 years old in good health. This chain connects TRBV6-1 to TRBJ2-1; unclear D gene. The sequenced material came from naive CD8+ T cells sorted from blood. Here the CDR3 reads CAAWPFPSYNEQFF. CDR3 DNA sequence: TGTGCCGCCTGGCCCTTCCCCTCCTACAATGAGCAGTTCTTC.